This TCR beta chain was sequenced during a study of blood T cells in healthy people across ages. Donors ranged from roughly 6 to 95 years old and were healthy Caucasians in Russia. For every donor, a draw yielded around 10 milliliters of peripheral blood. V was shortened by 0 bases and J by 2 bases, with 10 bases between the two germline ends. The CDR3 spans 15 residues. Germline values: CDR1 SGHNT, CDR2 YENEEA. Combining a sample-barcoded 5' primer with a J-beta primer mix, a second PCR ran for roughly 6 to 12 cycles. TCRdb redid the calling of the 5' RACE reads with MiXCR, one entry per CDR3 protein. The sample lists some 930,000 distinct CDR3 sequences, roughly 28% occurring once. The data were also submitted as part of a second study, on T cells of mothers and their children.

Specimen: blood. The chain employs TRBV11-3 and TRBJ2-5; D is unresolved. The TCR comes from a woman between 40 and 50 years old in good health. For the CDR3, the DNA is TGTGCCAGCAGCTTAGATCGCCTAGAGCAAGAGACCCAGTACTTC. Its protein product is CASSLDRLEQETQYF.